What follows are 8 T cell receptor beta chains derived from one specimen sequenced in a study of blood T cells in healthy people across ages. A sample-barcoded 5' primer and a J-beta primer mix were used in a second PCR of about 7 to 11 cycles. Using its own MiXCR run on the 5' RACE reads, TCRdb lists one record per CDR3 protein. Among 550,000 to 800,000 distinct CDR3 sequences listed, 21% were seen once. The sample was blood. These receptor sequences come from a man in his 70s in good health.

The chain employs TRBV3-1 and TRBJ2-7; D is unclear. There are 12 residues in the CDR3. Trimming pared 2 bases from V and 4 bases from J, leaving 6 bases between. Germline-derived CDR1 and CDR2 are LGHDT and YNNKEL (reference sequence). The CDR3 protein is CASSQTFYEQYF. DNA of the CDR3: TGTGCCAGCAGCCAAACGTTTTACGAGCAGTACTTC.

This clonotype has only a few counts. V usage is TRBV6-6 and J usage is TRBJ1-1; D call uncertain. The length of the CDR3 is 11 residues. Looked up from germline, CDR1 is MNHNY and CDR2 is SVGAGI (reference sequence). V was shortened by 8 bases and J by 2 bases, with 6 bases between the two germline ends. The CDR3 DNA follows: TGTGCCAGCGCCGGAAACACTGAAGCTTTCTTT. It is translated as CASAGNTEAFF.

This clonotype occurred a few times. The chain couples TRBV6-2 or TRBV6-3 to TRBJ2-3; 8 nucleotides line up with TRBD1. The length of the CDR3 is 14 residues. The J segment lost 0 bases and the V segment lost 7 bases, leaving 3 bases of the junction unmatched. The germline V gene has CDR1 MNHEY and CDR2 SVGEGT. DNA for the CDR3: TGTGCCAGCAATCGACAGGGGAGCACAGATACGCAGTATTTT. Its translation: CASNRQGSTDTQYF.

In this sample, this clonotype turned up a few times. The conserved closing phenylalanine or tryptophan is absent in this CDR3, likely reflecting a read error. The DNA of the CDR3 is TGCAGCGTTGAAGATCCCTATTTTAGCGGGAGAGACCTTACTGCTAGCTCCTACAATGAGCAGTTCCTC. Protein sequence: CSVEDPYFSGRDLTASSYNEQFL. The V call is TRBV29-1, the J call TRBJ2-1; 9 nucleotides match TRBD2. There are 23 residues in the CDR3. Germline V CDR1 and CDR2: SQVTM, ANQGSEA. With 0 bases clipped from V and 0 bases from J, the junction kept 24 bases outside the gene matches.

The rearrangement links TRBV2 to TRBJ2-5; either TRBD1 or TRBD2 may supply D (5 bases each). Germline loops: CDR1 SNHLY, CDR2 FYNNEI. The CDR3 sequence is 13 residues long. Trimming pared 7 bases from V and 5 bases from J, leaving 14 bases between. The CDR3 sequence is CASNPGRLETQYF. CDR3 nucleotides: TGTGCCAGCAATCCGGGACGACTGGAGACCCAGTACTTC.

This clonotype has a handful of counts. This sequence joins TRBV20-1 and TRBJ2-5, with 7 bases identical to TRBD1. Germline loops: CDR1 DFQATT, CDR2 SNEGSKA (reference sequence). Germline trimming cut 0 bases from V and 2 bases from J; bases unmatched to any gene: 6. The CDR3 totals 15 residues. The CDR3 loop is CSARDKGQRQETQYF. In DNA, the CDR3 is TGCAGTGCTAGAGATAAGGGACAGCGTCAAGAGACCCAGTACTTC.

The V call is TRBV7-9, the J call TRBJ2-7; D is ambiguous. With 6 bases removed from V and 2 bases from J, the gap between germline ends came to 8 bases. CDR3 length equals 12 residues. Germline V CDR1 and CDR2: SEHNR, FQNEAQ (reference sequence). CDR3 amino acids: CASSKKPYEQYF. The DNA for the CDR3 is TGTGCCAGCAGTAAAAAACCCTACGAGCAGTACTTC.

The rearrangement joins TRBV7-3 to TRBJ2-5, with 7 bases fitting TRBD2. The DNA end is a closer match to TRBJ2-1, so the J assignment may be wrong. The CDR3 consists of 14 residues. Germline CDR1 and CDR2: SGHTA and FQGTGA. The CDR3 DNA reads as TGTGCCAGCAGCCCGGGGGGAGGAGGTAATGAGCAGTTCTTC. Amino acid sequence: CASSPGGGGNEQFF.